Listed here are 8 T cell receptor beta chains from one sample, sequenced in a study of blood T cell repertoires in COVID-19. The assay was immunoSEQ multiplex PCR, and TCRdb's table has in-frame clones only and misses some. There are around 120,000 clones in the sample; nearly 90% occur only once, and more than 3% lies in the top ten. The source material was peripheral blood. Source of these receptors: a woman aged 55-75 years with COVID-19, enrolled during active disease.

The chain joins TRBV5-8 to TRBJ1-2, with 7 bases fitting TRBD1. Trimming cost V 1 base and J 5 bases; bases outside gene matches: 8. The CDR3 has 15 amino acids. CDR1 and CDR2 from the germline V gene are SGHTS and YDEGEE. The CDR3 DNA follows: TGTGCCAGCAGCTTGTCGATTGGACAGGCATATGGCTACACCTTC. Translating it yields CASSLSIGQAYGYTF.

The CDR3: CASSPPRGGVSPSSGNTIYF. DNA for the CDR3: TGTGCCAGCAGCCCACCCCGAGGGGGAGTTTCACCAAGCTCTGGAAACACCATATATTTT. The genes are TRBV3-1 (or the pseudogene TRBV3-2) and TRBJ1-3, with D tentatively TRBD1 (6 bases). Germline CDR1 LGHDT, CDR2 YNNKEL (reference sequence). Trimming stripped 4 bases from V and 0 bases from J, with 25 bases between. The CDR3 runs to 20 residues.

In its sample, this clone was seen once. V gene TRBV2 combines with J gene TRBJ2-2; D is perhaps TRBD1 (6 bases). The V end lost 5 bases, the J end lost 1 base, and 11 bases lay between the germline ends. The CDR3 has 15 amino acids. The germline CDR1 and CDR2 sequences are SNHLY and FYNNEI. This CDR3 reads CASSQGTVNTGELFF. The CDR3 DNA sequence: TGTGCCAGCAGTCAGGGGACCGTGAACACCGGGGAGCTGTTTTTT.

This clone has more than one count but fewer than ten. CDR3 sequence: CASSFERGPNGEQFF. The DNA for the CDR3 is TGTGCCAGCAGCTTTGAGCGGGGGCCCAACGGGGAGCAGTTCTTC. This sequence joins TRBV7-8 and TRBJ2-1, with TRBD2 matching over 8 bases. The length of the CDR3 is 15 residues. V lost 3 bases, J lost 10 bases, and 11 bases stayed unmatched. Germline CDR1 reads SGHVS; CDR2 reads FQNEAQ. The full variable domain, completed using reference TRBV7-8 and TRBJ2-1, is GAGVSQSPRYKVAKRGQDVALRCDPISGHVSLFWYQQALGQGPEFLTYFQNEAQLDKSGLPSDRFFAERPEGSVSTLKIQRTQQEDSAVYLCASSFERGPNGEQFFGPGTRLTVL.

The rearrangement links TRBV10-3 to TRBJ1-1; 8 positions agree with TRBD1. Trimming took 10 bases from V and 8 from J; bases not matched to a gene: 3. In germline, CDR1 is ENHRY, CDR2 SYGVKD. CDR3 length: 10 residues. CDR3 coding DNA: TGTGCCACGGGGGACAGGGAAGCTTTCTTT. Translated, it gives CATGDREAFF.

This chain joins TRBV4-1 and TRBJ1-2; D may be TRBD1 (5 bases). The length of the CDR3 is 13 residues. Trimming took off 4 bases at V and 8 bases at J, with 14 bases between the two ends. Per germline, CDR1 MGHRA and CDR2 YSYEKL. The CDR3 is CASSRGPLEGYTF. CDR3 bases: TGCGCCAGCAGCCGGGGCCCCCTCGAGGGCTACACCTTC.

V is TRBV5-1 and J is TRBJ2-5; a possible D gene is TRBD2 (5 bases). Germline V lookup: CDR1 SGHRS, CDR2 YFSETQ. The CDR3 covers 17 residues. The V and J ends lost 0 bases and 10 bases respectively, with 25 bases between them. CDR3 DNA sequence: TGCGCCAGCAGCTTGGCCTCTCAGCCAGGCCGGGTTGGGAGCCAGTACTTC. Translating gives CASSLASQPGRVGSQYF.

The gene calls are TRBV4-2 and TRBJ1-2; D not resolved. The CDR3 is 17 residues long. Germline V CDR1 and CDR2: LGHNA, YNFKEQ. V shed 1 base and J shed 3 bases, with 18 bases lying between them. CDR3: CASSQAMTGGRDYGYTF. DNA of the CDR3: TGTGCCAGCAGCCAAGCCATGACGGGCGGGCGGGACTATGGCTACACCTTC.